The entry that follows covers one T cell receptor beta chain sequence. Some clones are missing from TCRdb's copy, which holds only in-frame ones; the method was immunoSEQ multiplex PCR. The data contain around 95,000 clones, roughly 80% of them singletons. The sample comes from a study of blood T cell repertoires in COVID-19. Study at large: Sites in the United States, Italy and Spain provided acute and convalescent COVID-19 samples. PBMCs, B-cell-depleted T cells, or T cells were the source of the cDNA or gDNA that made up the material.

The sample taken for sequencing was peripheral blood. This receptor was taken from a woman in her 70s with acute or convalescent COVID-19.

The CDR3 spells CASSEWTEGSQPQHF. Here the CDR3 DNA reads TGTGCCAGTAGTGAATGGACCGAAGGGAGTCAGCCCCAGCATTTT. The rearrangement joins TRBV19 to TRBJ1-5, with no clear D. The V gene's germline CDR1 is LNHDA and CDR2 SQIVND (reference sequence). Trimming left V 5 bases short and J 6 bases short, with 17 bases between. This CDR3 is 15 amino acids long.